One and the same sample provided the 27 T cell receptor beta chains below, sequenced in a study of spatial heterogeneity in lung cancer. Study observations and caveats: Tumoral mutation counts were tracked by counts of expanded intratumoral alpha and beta TCRs.

For these TCRs, the target antigens are not known. Regarding time point: sample taken at primary tumor resection. TCRdb redid the calling of the 5' RACE reads with MiXCR, one entry per CDR3 protein. The table shows more than 2,000 distinct CDR3 sequences, with more than 7% occurring only once. This specimen was lung tumor tissue, taken at surgery. These receptors all stem from a male donor with early-stage non-small cell lung cancer.

At least ten counts were recorded for this clonotype. In nucleotides, the CDR3 is TGTGCCAGCAGGGCCGGGGCGGGGAATCGGAACACTGAAGCTTTCTTT. It specifies CASRAGAGNRNTEAFF. This rearrangement joins TRBV11-1 to TRBJ1-1, with D possibly matching TRBD1 (5 bases). The CDR3 covers 16 residues. Trimming removed 6 bases from V and 1 base from J, with 18 bases in between. Germline values: CDR1 SGHAT, CDR2 FQDESV (reference sequence). Supplemented by reference TRBV11-1 and TRBJ1-1, the full variable domain reads EAEVAQSPRYKITEKSQAVAFWCDPISGHATLYWYRQILGQGPELLVQFQDESVVDDSQLPKDRFSAERLKGVDSTLKIQPAELGDSAMYLCASRAGAGNRNTEAFFGQGTRLTVV.

This clonotype is judged medium-sized. The gene calls are TRBV12-3 or TRBV12-4 and TRBJ1-1, with D uncertain. The CDR3 runs 12 residues. V lost 4 bases, J lost 9 bases, and 12 bases lay in between. The CDR3 here is CASSSSVAKAFF. The CDR3 DNA reads as TGTGCCAGCAGTTCCTCCGTAGCTAAAGCTTTCTTT.

The chain couples TRBV7-6 to TRBJ2-7, with D perhaps given as TRBD1 or TRBD2 (5 bases each). Deletions cut 0 bases from V and 12 bases from J, with 15 bases between. The CDR3 is 13 amino acids. Germline CDR1 SGHVS, CDR2 FNYEAQ. CDR3 DNA sequence: TGTGCCAGCAGCTTAGCCGGGGCCCCCCTTCGGTACTTC. This gives the protein CASSLAGAPLRYF. The full variable domain, with the rest looked up from reference TRBV7-6 and TRBJ2-7, is GAGVSQSPRYKVTKRGQDVALRCDPISGHVSLYWYRQALGQGPEFLTYFNYEAQQDKSGLPNDRFSAERPEGSISTLTIQRTEQRDSAMYRCASSLAGAPLRYFGPGTRLTVT.

This clonotype counts as medium-sized. This CDR3 reads CSARETGGTSPLHF. In DNA form, the CDR3 reads TGCAGTGCTAGAGAAACAGGGGGTACGTCACCCCTCCACTTT. The chain links TRBV20-1 to TRBJ1-6, with TRBD1 matching 8 bases. Trimming removed 0 bases from V and 10 bases from J; junction bases left unmatched: 5. The CDR3 has 14 residues. Germline lookup yields CDR1 DFQATT and CDR2 SNEGSKA (reference sequence).

The sample holds many counts of this clonotype. J is TRBJ2-1 and V is TRBV20-1; no clear D gene. V gave up 3 bases and J gave up 0 bases, with 9 bases separating them. The CDR3 contains 14 residues. Germline CDR1 is DFQATT and CDR2 is SNEGSKA (reference sequence). Here the CDR3 DNA reads TGCAGTGCTAGGATCGTCACCTCCTACAATGAGCAGTTCTTC. Protein: CSARIVTSYNEQFF.

This clonotype is classed as medium-sized. This chain links TRBV23-1 with TRBJ1-5, with D hard to call. TRBV23-1 is placed among ORFs of uncertain function. The CDR3 contains 10 residues. Trimming pared 10 bases from V and 10 bases from J, leaving 11 bases between. The CDR3 is CATDVPPQHF. DNA of the CDR3: TGCGCCACCGATGTCCCCCCCCAGCATTTT.

This clonotype is categorized as medium-sized. The chain carries TRBV11-3 and TRBJ2-2, with D uncertain. Trimming shortened V by 0 bases and J by 5 bases, and 16 bases separated the two germline ends. The CDR3 runs to 17 residues. CDR1 is SGHNT and CDR2 is YENEEA in the germline V gene. The chain's CDR3 is CASSLDYGATRTGELFF. CDR3 nucleotides: TGTGCCAGCAGCTTAGACTACGGAGCCACGAGGACCGGGGAGCTGTTTTTT.

This clonotype is termed medium-sized. V usage is TRBV9 and J usage is TRBJ2-1; 8 nucleotides agree with TRBD2. Germline CDR1 reads SGDLS; CDR2 reads YYNGEE. The CDR3 sequence is 14 residues long. Unmatched junction bases numbered 5, after V lost 0 bases and J lost 9 bases. The CDR3 spells CASSVEGTRGEQFF. CDR3 DNA sequence: TGTGCCAGCAGCGTAGAAGGGACTAGGGGTGAGCAGTTCTTC.

Relative to its sample, this clonotype is large. V usage is TRBV3-1 and J usage is TRBJ1-1; D is undetermined. Per germline, CDR1 LGHDT and CDR2 YNNKEL (reference sequence). The CDR3 is 14 residues long. Trimming pared 0 bases from V and 11 bases from J, leaving 16 bases between. The CDR3 coding sequence is TGTGCCAGCAGCCAAGACGGGGTTAAGGTGTGGGCTTTCTTT. Amino acids: CASSQDGVKVWAFF.

In this sample, this clonotype is large. This sequence joins TRBV11-2 and TRBJ2-4; perhaps TRBD2 as D (5 bases). Trimming stripped 5 bases from V and 8 bases from J, with 13 bases between. The CDR3 is made up of 13 amino acids. Germline CDR1 SGHAT, CDR2 FQNNGV. CDR3 sequence reads: CASSTGGLDIQYF. Here the CDR3 DNA reads TGTGCCAGCAGCACCGGCGGACTGGACATTCAGTACTTC.

In this sample, this clonotype is medium-sized. The DNA for the CDR3 is TGTGCCAGCAGTTTACCCCACGGGAATGGCTACGAGCAGTACTTC. Translated: CASSLPHGNGYEQYF. The chain recombines TRBV28 with TRBJ2-7; D perhaps matches TRBD2 (5 bases). Between the trimmed V and J ends, which lost 2 bases and 3 bases, there was a span of 14 bases. In germline, CDR1 is MDHEN, CDR2 SYDVKM. The CDR3 sequence is 15 residues long.

This clonotype is medium-sized (0.01 to 0.1%) in the sample. The chain links TRBV28 to TRBJ2-7; 7 bases are a match to TRBD1. This CDR3 region has 13 residues. The germline CDR1 and CDR2 sequences are MDHEN and SYDVKM. Trimming cost V 5 bases and J 4 bases; bases outside gene matches: 5. The CDR3 is CASSVGTDYEQYF. The DNA for the CDR3 is TGTGCCAGCAGTGTCGGGACAGATTACGAGCAGTACTTC. The variable domain in full, completed from reference TRBV28 and TRBJ2-7, reads DVKVTQSSRYLVKRTGEKVFLECVQDMDHENMFWYRQDPGLGLRLIYFSYDVKMKEKGDIPEGYSVSREKKERFSLILESASTNQTSMYLCASSVGTDYEQYFGPGTRLTVT.

This clonotype has a handful of counts. CDR3 bases: TGTGCCAGCAGTGGGACAGTGAGTCGCTACGAGCAGTACTTC. Amino acid sequence: CASSGTVSRYEQYF. The chain links TRBV28 to TRBJ2-7, with 7 nucleotides matching TRBD1. The CDR3 has 14 amino acids. The germline CDR1 and CDR2 sequences are MDHEN and SYDVKM. V trimming: 5 bases; J trimming: 3 bases; junction bases outside the gene matches: 7.

This clonotype is medium-sized in the sample. The CDR3 coding sequence is TGTGCCAGCAGTATCGGGCTACTAAATTCACCCCTCCACTTT. Its translation is CASSIGLLNSPLHF. The V and J genes are TRBV28 and TRBJ1-6; D ambiguous. The V and J ends lost 5 bases and 7 bases respectively, with 12 bases between them. This CDR3 is built from 14 residues. CDR1 and CDR2 from the germline V gene are MDHEN and SYDVKM.

This clonotype counts as medium-sized. The chain uses TRBV7-9 and TRBJ1-4; D is undetermined. This CDR3 is built from 14 residues. Trimming stripped 2 bases from V and 0 bases from J, with 4 bases between. Per germline, CDR1 SEHNR and CDR2 FQNEAQ (reference sequence). The CDR3 here is CASSLQATNEKLFF. CDR3 DNA: TGTGCCAGCAGCTTACAGGCAACTAATGAAAAACTGTTTTTT.

Relative to its sample, this clonotype is medium-sized. As DNA, the CDR3 is TGTGCCAGCAGCCAAGACTGGGCAGGGTACGAGCAGTACTTC. This sequence encodes CASSQDWAGYEQYF. The V and J genes are TRBV3-1 and TRBJ2-7; tentatively, D is TRBD1 (5 bases). Deletions cut 0 bases from V and 4 bases from J, with 10 bases between. There are 14 residues in the CDR3. The V gene's germline CDR1 is LGHDT and CDR2 YNNKEL (reference sequence).

This clonotype is termed medium-sized. The chain has TRBV28 and TRBJ2-4; D may be TRBD2 (6 bases). The V end was cut by 4 bases, the J end by 8 bases, with 18 bases between. Germline loops: CDR1 MDHEN, CDR2 SYDVKM. The CDR3 is 15 amino acids. DNA for the CDR3: TGTGCCAGCAGTTCCGGAGGGCCTCTCTCCTACATTCAGTACTTC. Translating gives CASSSGGPLSYIQYF.

By frequency in the sample, this clonotype is medium-sized. This chain links TRBV3-1 with TRBJ2-5; 14 positions agree with TRBD2. V gave up 4 bases and J gave up 5 bases; unmatched junction bases: 6. The CDR3 has 16 residues. Germline lookup yields CDR1 LGHDT and CDR2 YNNKEL (reference sequence). CDR3 amino acids: CASSPRTSGGLETQYF. DNA for the CDR3: TGTGCCAGCAGCCCCCGGACTAGCGGGGGGTTGGAGACCCAGTACTTC.

This clonotype was recorded a few times. The rearrangement joins TRBV28 to TRBJ1-2; D call uncertain. This CDR3 has 12 amino acids. Germline V gene sequence: CDR1 MDHEN, CDR2 SYDVKM. Trimming took off 3 bases at V and 8 bases at J, with 10 bases between the two ends. CDR3 bases: TGTGCCAGCAGTTTTAGTTCCGTGGGCTACACCTTC. Translated: CASSFSSVGYTF.

This clonotype was observed many times. The J gene is TRBJ1-1, the V gene TRBV20-1; D is perhaps TRBD1 (6 bases). V gave up 4 bases and J gave up 0 bases, with 9 bases separating them. Germline V lookup: CDR1 DFQATT, CDR2 SNEGSKA (reference sequence). This CDR3 is 13 amino acids long. The CDR3 coding sequence is TGCAGTGCTAACCCAGGGGTGAACACTGAAGCTTTCTTT. It specifies CSANPGVNTEAFF.

This clonotype came up a few times. V and J are TRBV19 and TRBJ2-1; D might be TRBD2 (6 bases). The V end lost 1 base, the J end lost 9 bases, and 13 bases lay between the germline ends. Germline-derived CDR1 and CDR2 are LNHDA and SQIVND (reference sequence). The CDR3 is 14 residues long. The CDR3 region has the DNA TGTGCCAGTAGTATAGGTGAAACTAGCAGTGAGCAGTTCTTC. Translating gives CASSIGETSSEQFF. The complete variable domain, with remaining parts taken from reference TRBV19 and TRBJ2-1, reads DGGITQSPKYLFRKEGQNVTLSCEQNLNHDAMYWYRQDPGQGLRLIYYSQIVNDFQKGDIAEGYSVSREKKESFPLTVTSAQKNPTAFYLCASSIGETSSEQFFGPGTRLTVL.

This clonotype was seen repeatedly, ten times or more. The V gene is TRBV28, the J gene TRBJ2-7, with TRBD1 matching over 9 bases. There are 14 residues in the CDR3. CDR1 MDHEN and CDR2 SYDVKM come from the germline V gene. The V segment lost 6 bases and the J segment 5 bases; nucleotides outside the gene matches: 8. The CDR3 nucleotides read TGTGCCAGCAGGCAACAGGGGGCGCGGGACGAGCAGTACTTC. Translated, it gives CASRQQGARDEQYF.

By sample fraction, this clonotype is medium-sized. The gene calls are TRBV15 and TRBJ2-5, with D possibly TRBD2 on 5 matching bases. The V end was cut by 5 bases, the J end by 3 bases, with 10 bases between. The CDR3 extends over 13 amino acids. The V gene's germline CDR1 is LNHNV and CDR2 YYDKDF (reference sequence). The CDR3 loop is CATSQLGKETQYF. The CDR3, as DNA: TGTGCCACCAGCCAGCTCGGGAAAGAGACCCAGTACTTC. The whole variable domain, remainder taken from reference TRBV15 and TRBJ2-5, is DAMVIQNPRYQVTQFGKPVTLSCSQTLNHNVMYWYQQKSSQAPKLLFHYYDKDFNNEADTPDNFQSRRPNTSFCFLDIRSPGLGDTAMYLCATSQLGKETQYFGPGTRLLVL.

This clonotype qualifies as medium-sized. The chain recombines TRBV29-1 with TRBJ1-2; 10 bases fit TRBD1. The CDR3 is 13 residues long. V shed 2 bases, J shed 7 bases, and the junction held 4 bases outside the gene matches. Per germline, CDR1 SQVTM and CDR2 ANQGSEA. CDR3 coding DNA: TGCAGCGTTGAAAGGACAGGGGGTATTGGCTACACCTTC. Amino acid sequence: CSVERTGGIGYTF.

By share, this clonotype ranks as medium-sized. This rearrangement joins TRBV29-1 to TRBJ1-1; 8 nucleotides agree with TRBD1. V shed 1 base and J 5 bases; nucleotides not matched to a gene: 15. The germline CDR1 and CDR2 sequences are SQVTM and ANQGSEA. This CDR3 is 17 amino acids long. The CDR3 bases are TGCAGCGTTGAAGGGGGCCAGGACAGGGAGGCTAGTACTGAAGCTTTCTTT. Translating it yields CSVEGGQDREASTEAFF.

This clonotype was recorded a few times. This chain joins TRBV30 and TRBJ1-5, with a weak D call TRBD1 (5 bases). The CDR3 consists of 14 residues. Between the trimmed V and J ends, which lost 3 bases and 6 bases, there was a span of 15 bases. CDR1 is GTSNPN, CDR2 SVGIG, per germline (reference sequence). The CDR3 spells CAWSAGGNSQPQHF. The CDR3 bases are TGTGCCTGGAGCGCCGGGGGGAATAGTCAGCCCCAGCATTTT.

Judged by abundance, this clonotype is medium-sized. This rearrangement joins TRBV28 to TRBJ1-2; no clear D gene. Trimming removed 6 bases at V and 8 bases at J, with 13 bases between. CDR3 size: 12 residues. CDR1 and CDR2 (germline): MDHEN, SYDVKM. The CDR3 loop is CASRSDVVGYTF. CDR3 DNA: TGTGCCAGCAGGTCCGACGTCGTAGGCTACACCTTC.